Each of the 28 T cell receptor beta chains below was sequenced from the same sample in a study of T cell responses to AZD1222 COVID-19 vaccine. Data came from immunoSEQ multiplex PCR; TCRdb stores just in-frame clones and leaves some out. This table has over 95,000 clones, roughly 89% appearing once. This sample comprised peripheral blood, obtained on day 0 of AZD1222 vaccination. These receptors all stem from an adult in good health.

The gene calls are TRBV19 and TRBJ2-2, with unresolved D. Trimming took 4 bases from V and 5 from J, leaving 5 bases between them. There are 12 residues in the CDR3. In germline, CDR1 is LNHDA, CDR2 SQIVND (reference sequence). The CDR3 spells CASSTRTGELFF. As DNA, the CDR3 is TGTGCCAGTAGTACTCGGACCGGGGAGCTGTTTTTT. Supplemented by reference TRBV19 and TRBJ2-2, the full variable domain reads DGGITQSPKYLFRKEGQNVTLSCEQNLNHDAMYWYRQDPGQGLRLIYYSQIVNDFQKGDIAEGYSVSREKKESFPLTVTSAQKNPTAFYLCASSTRTGELFFGEGSRLTVL.

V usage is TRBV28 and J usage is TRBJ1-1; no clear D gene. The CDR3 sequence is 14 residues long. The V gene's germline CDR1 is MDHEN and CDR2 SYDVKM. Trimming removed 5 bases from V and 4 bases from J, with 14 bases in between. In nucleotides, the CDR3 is TGTGCCAGCAGTACCTACCCCAGCGGCACTGAAGCTTTCTTT. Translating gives CASSTYPSGTEAFF.

The CDR3 here is CASSPGTGRSTDTQYF. The CDR3 DNA is TGTGCCAGCAGCCCCGGGACAGGGAGAAGCACAGATACGCAGTATTTT. The gene calls are TRBV5-4 and TRBJ2-3; 9 bases are shared with TRBD1. This CDR3 is built from 16 residues. V shed 4 bases and J 0 bases; nucleotides not matched to a gene: 6. In germline, CDR1 is SGHNT, CDR2 YYREEE (reference sequence).

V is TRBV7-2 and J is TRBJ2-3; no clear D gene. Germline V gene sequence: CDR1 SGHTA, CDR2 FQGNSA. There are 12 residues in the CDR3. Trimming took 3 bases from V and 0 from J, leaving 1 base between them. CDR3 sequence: CASSFSTDTQYF. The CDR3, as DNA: TGTGCCAGCAGCTTTAGCACAGATACGCAGTATTTT. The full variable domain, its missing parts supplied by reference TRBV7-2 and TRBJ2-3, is GAGVSQSPSNKVTEKGKDVELRCDPISGHTALYWYRQSLGQGLEFLIYFQGNSAPDKSGLPSDRFSAERTGGSVSTLTIQRTQQEDSAVYLCASSFSTDTQYFGPGTRLTVL.

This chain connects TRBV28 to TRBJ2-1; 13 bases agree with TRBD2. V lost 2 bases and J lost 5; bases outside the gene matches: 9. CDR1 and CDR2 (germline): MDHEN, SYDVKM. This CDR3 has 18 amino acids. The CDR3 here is CASSLLGLAGVRDNEQFF. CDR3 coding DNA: TGTGCCAGCAGTTTACTAGGACTAGCGGGAGTAAGGGACAATGAGCAGTTCTTC.

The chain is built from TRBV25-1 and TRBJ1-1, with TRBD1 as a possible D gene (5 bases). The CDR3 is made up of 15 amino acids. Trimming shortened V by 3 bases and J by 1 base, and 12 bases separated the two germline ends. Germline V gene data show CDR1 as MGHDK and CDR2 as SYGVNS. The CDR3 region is CASSDSGAGNTEAFF. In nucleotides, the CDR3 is TGTGCCAGCAGTGATTCTGGGGCGGGGAACACTGAAGCTTTCTTT.

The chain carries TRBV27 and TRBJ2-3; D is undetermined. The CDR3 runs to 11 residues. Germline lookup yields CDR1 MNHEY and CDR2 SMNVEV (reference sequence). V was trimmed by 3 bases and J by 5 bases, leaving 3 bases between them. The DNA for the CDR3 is TGTGCCAGCAGTTTGGGAGATACGCAGTATTTT. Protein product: CASSLGDTQYF.

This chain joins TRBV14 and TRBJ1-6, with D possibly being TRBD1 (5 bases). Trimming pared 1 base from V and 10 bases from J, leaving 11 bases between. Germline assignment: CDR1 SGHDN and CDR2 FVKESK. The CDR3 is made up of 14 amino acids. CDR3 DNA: TGTGCCAGCAGCCAAGTAAGGGGCGGATCACCCCTCCACTTT. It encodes CASSQVRGGSPLHF.

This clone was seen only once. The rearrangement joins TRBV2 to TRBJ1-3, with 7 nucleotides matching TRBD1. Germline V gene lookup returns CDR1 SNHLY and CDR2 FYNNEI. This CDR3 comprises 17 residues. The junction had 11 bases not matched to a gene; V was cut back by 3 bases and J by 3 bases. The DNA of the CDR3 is TGTGCCAGCAGTGACCGCCCTAGACAGGGCAGTGGAAACACCATATATTTT. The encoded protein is CASSDRPRQGSGNTIYF.

The CDR3 sequence: CSAELGTEAFF. The CDR3 DNA reads TGCAGTGCCGAACTAGGCACTGAAGCTTTCTTT. This chain links TRBV20-1 with TRBJ1-1, with D unclear. Germline-derived CDR1 and CDR2 are DFQATT and SNEGSKA (reference sequence). Between the trimmed V and J ends, which lost 6 bases and 4 bases, there was a span of 9 bases. The CDR3 contains 11 residues.

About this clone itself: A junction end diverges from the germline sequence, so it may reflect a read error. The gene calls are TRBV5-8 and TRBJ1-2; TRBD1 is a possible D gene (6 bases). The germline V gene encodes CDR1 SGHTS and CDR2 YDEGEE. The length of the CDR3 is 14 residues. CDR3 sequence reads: CASSLDRANYGYTF. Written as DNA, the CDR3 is TGTGCCAGCAGTTTGGACAGAGCTAACTATGGCTACACCTTC.

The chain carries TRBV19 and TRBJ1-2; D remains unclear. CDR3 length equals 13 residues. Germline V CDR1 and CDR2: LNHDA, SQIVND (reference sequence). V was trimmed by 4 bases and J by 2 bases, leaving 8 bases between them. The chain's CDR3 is CASSNGGNYGYTF. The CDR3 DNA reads TGTGCCAGTAGTAATGGAGGGAACTATGGCTACACCTTC. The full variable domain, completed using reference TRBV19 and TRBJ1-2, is DGGITQSPKYLFRKEGQNVTLSCEQNLNHDAMYWYRQDPGQGLRLIYYSQIVNDFQKGDIAEGYSVSREKKESFPLTVTSAQKNPTAFYLCASSNGGNYGYTFGSGTRLTVV.

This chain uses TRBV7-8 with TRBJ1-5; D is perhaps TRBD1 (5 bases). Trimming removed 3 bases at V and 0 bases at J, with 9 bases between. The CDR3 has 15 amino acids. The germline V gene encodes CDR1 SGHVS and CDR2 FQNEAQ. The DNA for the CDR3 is TGTGCCAGCAGCTTGAGGCAGGGTAGCAATCAGCCCCAGCATTTT. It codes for CASSLRQGSNQPQHF. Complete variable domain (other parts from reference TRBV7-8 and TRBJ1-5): GAGVSQSPRYKVAKRGQDVALRCDPISGHVSLFWYQQALGQGPEFLTYFQNEAQLDKSGLPSDRFFAERPEGSVSTLKIQRTQQEDSAVYLCASSLRQGSNQPQHFGDGTRLSIL.

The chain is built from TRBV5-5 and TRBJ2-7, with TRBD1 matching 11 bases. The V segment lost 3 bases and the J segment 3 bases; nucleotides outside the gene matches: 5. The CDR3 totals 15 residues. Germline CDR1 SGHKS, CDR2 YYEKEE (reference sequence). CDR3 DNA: TGTGCCAGCAGCTGGGGCGGGACAGGGGGCTACGAGCAGTACTTC. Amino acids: CASSWGGTGGYEQYF.

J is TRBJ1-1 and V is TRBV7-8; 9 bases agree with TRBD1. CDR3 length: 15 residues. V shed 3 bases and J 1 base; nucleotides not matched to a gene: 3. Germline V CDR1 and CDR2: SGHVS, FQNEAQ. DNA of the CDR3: TGTGCCAGCAGCTTTTCGACAGGGGGGAACACTGAAGCTTTCTTT. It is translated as CASSFSTGGNTEAFF. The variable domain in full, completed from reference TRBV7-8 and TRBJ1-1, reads GAGVSQSPRYKVAKRGQDVALRCDPISGHVSLFWYQQALGQGPEFLTYFQNEAQLDKSGLPSDRFFAERPEGSVSTLKIQRTQQEDSAVYLCASSFSTGGNTEAFFGQGTRLTVV.

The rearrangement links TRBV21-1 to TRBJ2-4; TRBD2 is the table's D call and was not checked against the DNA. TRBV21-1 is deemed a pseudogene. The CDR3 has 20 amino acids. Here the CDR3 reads CASSRNTGTSGMLAKNIQYF. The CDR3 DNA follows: TGTGCCAGCAGCCGCAATACCGGGACTAGCGGGATGCTAGCCAAAAACATTCAGTACTTC.

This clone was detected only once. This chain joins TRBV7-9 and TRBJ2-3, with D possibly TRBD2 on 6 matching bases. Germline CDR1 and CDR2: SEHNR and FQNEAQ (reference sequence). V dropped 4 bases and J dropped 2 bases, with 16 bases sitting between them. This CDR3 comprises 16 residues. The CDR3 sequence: CASSSRRGLNTDTQYF. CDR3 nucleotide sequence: TGTGCCAGCAGCTCTAGACGGGGACTCAACACAGATACGCAGTATTTT.

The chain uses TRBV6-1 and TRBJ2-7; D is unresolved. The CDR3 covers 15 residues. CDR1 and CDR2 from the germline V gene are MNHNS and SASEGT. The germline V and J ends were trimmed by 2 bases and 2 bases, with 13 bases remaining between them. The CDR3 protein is CASSEWSRTAYEQYF. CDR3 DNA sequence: TGTGCCAGCAGTGAATGGTCCCGGACCGCCTACGAGCAGTACTTC.

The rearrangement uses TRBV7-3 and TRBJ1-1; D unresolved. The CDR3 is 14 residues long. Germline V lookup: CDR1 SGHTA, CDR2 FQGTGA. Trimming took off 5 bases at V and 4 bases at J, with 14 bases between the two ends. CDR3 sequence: CASSPDAIGTEAFF. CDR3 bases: TGTGCCAGCAGCCCCGACGCAATAGGCACTGAAGCTTTCTTT.

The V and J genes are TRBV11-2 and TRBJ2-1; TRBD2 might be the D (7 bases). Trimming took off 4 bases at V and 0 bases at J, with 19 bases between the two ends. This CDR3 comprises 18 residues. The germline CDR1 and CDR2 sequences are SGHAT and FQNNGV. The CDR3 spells CASSSPGGGSLSYNEQFF. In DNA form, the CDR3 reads TGTGCCAGCAGCTCCCCTGGGGGCGGGAGTCTCTCCTACAATGAGCAGTTCTTC.

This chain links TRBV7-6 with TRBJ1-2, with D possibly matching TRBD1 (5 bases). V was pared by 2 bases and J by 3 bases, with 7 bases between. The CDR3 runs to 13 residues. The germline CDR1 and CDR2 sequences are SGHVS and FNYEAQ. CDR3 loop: CASSLTGYYGYTF. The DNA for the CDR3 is TGTGCCAGCAGCTTAACAGGTTACTATGGCTACACCTTC.

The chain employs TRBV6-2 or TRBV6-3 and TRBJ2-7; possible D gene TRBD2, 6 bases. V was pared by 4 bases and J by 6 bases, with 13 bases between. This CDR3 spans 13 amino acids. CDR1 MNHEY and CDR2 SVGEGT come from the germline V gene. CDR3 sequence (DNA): TGTGCCAGCAGTTCCTCCCCAGCGGGCGAGCAGTACTTC. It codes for CASSSSPAGEQYF.

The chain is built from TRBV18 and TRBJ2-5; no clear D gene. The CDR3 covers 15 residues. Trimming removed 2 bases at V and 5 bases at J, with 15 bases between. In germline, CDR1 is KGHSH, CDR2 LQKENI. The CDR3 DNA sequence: TGTGCCAGCTCACCAGGCTTGGGATCTGGGGAGACCCAGTACTTC. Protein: CASSPGLGSGETQYF.

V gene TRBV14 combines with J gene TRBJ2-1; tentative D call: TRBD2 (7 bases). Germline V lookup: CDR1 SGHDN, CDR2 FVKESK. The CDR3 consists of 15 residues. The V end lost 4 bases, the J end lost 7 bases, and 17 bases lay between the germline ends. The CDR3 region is CASSRFSAGANEQFF. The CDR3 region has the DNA TGTGCCAGCAGCCGTTTTAGCGCGGGGGCTAATGAGCAGTTCTTC.

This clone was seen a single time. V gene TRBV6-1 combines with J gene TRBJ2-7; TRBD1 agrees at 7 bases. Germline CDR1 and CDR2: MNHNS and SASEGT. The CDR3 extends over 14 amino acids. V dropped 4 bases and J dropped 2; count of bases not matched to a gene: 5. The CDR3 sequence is CASSAAGTAYEQYF. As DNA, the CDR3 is TGTGCCAGCAGTGCAGCCGGGACAGCCTACGAGCAGTACTTC.

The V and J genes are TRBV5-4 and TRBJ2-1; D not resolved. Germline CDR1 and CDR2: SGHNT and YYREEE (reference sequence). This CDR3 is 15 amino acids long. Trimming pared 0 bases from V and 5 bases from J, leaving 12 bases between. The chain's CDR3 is CASSLAASRDNEQFF. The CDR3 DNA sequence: TGTGCCAGCAGCTTGGCGGCTAGTCGCGACAATGAGCAGTTCTTC.

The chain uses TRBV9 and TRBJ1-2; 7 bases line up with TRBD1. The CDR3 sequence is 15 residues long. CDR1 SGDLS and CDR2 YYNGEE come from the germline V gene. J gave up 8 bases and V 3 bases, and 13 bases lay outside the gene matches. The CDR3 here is CASSATPTGVEGYTF. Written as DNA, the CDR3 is TGTGCCAGCAGCGCGACCCCTACAGGGGTAGAAGGCTACACCTTC.

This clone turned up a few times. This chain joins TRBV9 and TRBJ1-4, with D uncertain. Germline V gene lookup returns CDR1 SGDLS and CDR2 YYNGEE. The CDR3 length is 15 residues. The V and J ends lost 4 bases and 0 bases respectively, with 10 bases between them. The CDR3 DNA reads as TGTGCCAGCAGCCAAGGTCGAGCAACTAATGAAAAACTGTTTTTT. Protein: CASSQGRATNEKLFF.